This TCR beta chain was recorded in a study of OX40 agonist ivuxolimab in advanced cancers. Study-wide findings and caveats: At doses 0.1 to 3.0 mg/kg, CD4+ and CD8+ clones expanded. Normalized expansion of T-cell clones was also low for some nonresponders.

About this clone itself: Its antigen is currently unknown.

Here immunoSEQ multiplex PCR was the method, and the copy in TCRdb shows in-frame clones only, minus some. The table records 68,000 or so clones, around 93% of them present only once. The CDR3 is 15 residues long. Germline V gene data show CDR1 as SGHRS and CDR2 as YFSETQ. Trimming took 3 bases from V and 6 from J, leaving 18 bases between them. The sequences come from CD4+ or CD8+ T cells sorted from blood, collected in a trial of the OX40 agonist ivuxolimab. V gene TRBV5-1 combines with J gene TRBJ1-2; D may be TRBD1 (6 bases). The origin of this receptor is an adult with an advanced solid tumor such as melanoma, head and neck, liver or kidney cancer. Written as DNA, the CDR3 is TGCGCCAGCAGCTATACAGGGCTCCAGAGTAATGGCTACACCTTC. Translated: CASSYTGLQSNGYTF.